The 24 T cell receptor beta chains below were found in one sample sequenced in a study of OX40 agonist ivuxolimab in advanced cancers. Data came from immunoSEQ multiplex PCR; TCRdb stores just in-frame clones and leaves some out. The table includes tens of thousands of clones, more than 85% detected once. The sample consisted of CD4+ or CD8+ T cells sorted from blood, taken in a trial of the OX40 agonist ivuxolimab. The source of these receptors is an adult with an advanced solid tumor such as melanoma, head and neck, liver or kidney cancer.

The chain couples TRBV19 to TRBJ2-3; TRBD2 matches 15 bases. V lost 5 bases, J lost 5 bases, and 8 bases stayed unmatched. Germline values: CDR1 LNHDA, CDR2 SQIVND (reference sequence). The CDR3 is made up of 17 amino acids. The CDR3 loop reads CASSPSGLAGGGDTQYF. For the CDR3, the DNA is TGTGCCAGTAGTCCGTCGGGACTAGCGGGAGGTGGAGATACGCAGTATTTT.

This CDR3 reads CAWSRILGINTEAFF. DNA of the CDR3: TGTGCCTGGAGTCGGATTCTGGGGATCAACACTGAAGCTTTCTTT. This chain links TRBV30 with TRBJ1-1; D not resolved. CDR3 size: 15 residues. The V gene lost 2 bases and the J gene lost 2 bases, with 15 bases spanning the gap. Germline-derived CDR1 and CDR2 are GTSNPN and SVGIG (reference sequence).

The genes are TRBV19 and TRBJ1-1; TRBD1 might be the D (5 bases). This CDR3 has 13 amino acids. V lost 8 bases and J lost 3, with 13 bases in between. CDR1 and CDR2 from the germline V gene are LNHDA and SQIVND (reference sequence). Here the CDR3 DNA reads TGTGCCAGTGGGGACCTCGTCTACACTGAAGCTTTCTTT. Translating it yields CASGDLVYTEAFF.

The rearrangement joins TRBV29-1 to TRBJ1-1; D is perhaps TRBD1 (5 bases). The V gene lost 6 bases and the J gene lost 5 bases, with 10 bases spanning the gap. Germline CDR1 SQVTM, CDR2 ANQGSEA. The CDR3 sequence is 11 residues long. CDR3 sequence: CSVPRETEAFF. The CDR3 coding sequence is TGCAGCGTACCCAGGGAAACTGAAGCTTTCTTT.

The J gene is TRBJ2-7, the V gene TRBV5-6; 9 bases are shared with TRBD2. Losses at the gene ends were 4 bases for V and 2 bases for J; bases not matched to a gene: 7. The CDR3 contains 15 residues. Germline assignment: CDR1 SGHDT and CDR2 YYEEEE. The CDR3 reads CASSLTSGYAYEQYF. The CDR3 coding sequence is TGTGCCAGCAGCCTAACTAGCGGGTATGCCTACGAGCAGTACTTC.

This sequence joins TRBV28 and TRBJ2-3, with 10 bases that match TRBD2. The CDR3 has 16 residues. V was pared by 5 bases and J by 4 bases, with 9 bases of the junction left unmatched. CDR1 is MDHEN, CDR2 SYDVKM, per germline. The CDR3 sequence is CASSLALAGISDTQYF. In DNA form, the CDR3 reads TGTGCCAGCAGTCTCGCACTAGCGGGGATCTCAGATACGCAGTATTTT.

The chain couples TRBV7-9 to TRBJ1-2, with a weak D call TRBD1 (6 bases). Germline V CDR1 and CDR2: SEHNR, FQNEAQ (reference sequence). V was trimmed by 1 base and J by 6 bases, leaving 15 bases between them. This CDR3 contains 15 residues. CDR3 DNA sequence: TGTGCCAGCAGCTTAGTGGCAGGGGAAAGTGATGGCTACACCTTC. Protein: CASSLVAGESDGYTF. Looking up the rest from reference TRBV7-9 and TRBJ1-2 gives the full variable domain: DTGVSQNPRHKITKRGQNVTFRCDPISEHNRLYWYRQTLGQGPEFLTYFQNEAQLEKSRLLSDRFSAERPKGSFSTLEIQRTEQGDSAMYLCASSLVAGESDGYTFGSGTRLTVV.

The chain employs TRBV5-1 and TRBJ2-1; 8 nucleotides align to TRBD2. The CDR3 contains 16 residues. Germline CDR1 reads SGHRS; CDR2 reads YFSETQ. With 5 bases clipped from V and 8 bases from J, the junction kept 15 bases outside the gene matches. CDR3 loop: CASSLGYGGAADEQFF. The CDR3 nucleotides read TGCGCCAGCAGTCTTGGTTACGGGGGGGCTGCGGATGAGCAGTTCTTC.

Here the CDR3 DNA reads TGTGCCAGCAGCCCTGATTCCCGGACCGCTTCCTACGAGCAGTACTTC. This gives the protein CASSPDSRTASYEQYF. V gene TRBV7-9 combines with J gene TRBJ2-7; no definite D call. Trimming took 5 bases from V and 1 from J, leaving 18 bases between them. The CDR3 has 16 residues. The germline CDR1 and CDR2 sequences are SEHNR and FQNEAQ (reference sequence).

This clone was seen just once. The chain carries TRBV14 and TRBJ1-2, with D tentatively TRBD1 (6 bases). Trimming removed 0 bases at V and 4 bases at J, with 12 bases between. The CDR3 length is 15 residues. CDR1 and CDR2 from the germline V gene are SGHDN and FVKESK. The CDR3 sequence: CASSQEGQFGYGYTF. In DNA form, the CDR3 reads TGTGCCAGCAGCCAAGAAGGACAGTTCGGCTATGGCTACACCTTC.

This rearrangement joins TRBV5-1 to TRBJ2-7; 10 positions match TRBD2. With V trimmed by 5 bases and J by 4 bases, 12 bases remained unmatched. Looked up from germline, CDR1 is SGHRS and CDR2 is YFSETQ. This CDR3 region has 16 residues. This CDR3 is CASSSYSSGGFYEQYF. CDR3 in DNA: TGCGCCAGCAGTTCTTACTCTAGCGGGGGCTTTTACGAGCAGTACTTC.

This chain links TRBV9 with TRBJ2-5, with 10 bases matching TRBD1. This CDR3 contains 15 residues. Germline CDR1 and CDR2: SGDLS and YYNGEE. Trimming cost V 3 bases and J 5 bases; bases outside gene matches: 7. CDR3 nucleotides: TGTGCCAGCAGCGCCGGACAGGGGGTCGGGGAGACCCAGTACTTC. Translating gives CASSAGQGVGETQYF.

This clone occurred a few times. The V and J genes are TRBV4-3 and TRBJ2-3, with 11 bases lining up with TRBD2. The V gene end was trimmed by 4 bases and the J gene end by 2 bases; junction bases not matched to a gene: 5. In germline, CDR1 is LGHNA, CDR2 YSLEER. The CDR3 sequence is 16 residues long. CDR3 residues: CASSPTSGVPTDTQYF. The CDR3 bases are TGCGCCAGCAGCCCGACTAGCGGGGTCCCCACAGATACGCAGTATTTT.

The V call is TRBV4-1, the J call TRBJ1-5; the match to TRBD1 covers 9 bases. V dropped 3 bases and J dropped 1; count of bases not matched to a gene: 7. CDR1 MGHRA and CDR2 YSYEKL come from the germline V gene. This CDR3 is built from 17 residues. The CDR3 here is CASSQDVGQGSNQPQHF. In DNA, the CDR3 is TGCGCCAGCAGCCAGGATGTGGGACAGGGAAGCAATCAGCCCCAGCATTTT.

The V gene is TRBV18, the J gene TRBJ2-1, with unresolved D. CDR1 and CDR2 from the germline V gene are KGHSH and LQKENI. The V end lost 4 bases, the J end lost 2 bases, and 6 bases lay between the germline ends. This CDR3 comprises 13 residues. The CDR3 here is CASSLDPYNEQFF. CDR3 coding DNA: TGTGCCAGCTCACTAGATCCCTACAATGAGCAGTTCTTC.

The CDR3 here is CASSQVQGSEQYF. Here the CDR3 DNA reads TGCGCCAGCAGCCAAGTTCAGGGGAGCGAGCAGTACTTC. The chain has TRBV4-3 and TRBJ2-7; D possibly corresponds to TRBD1 (6 bases). The CDR3 contains 13 residues. Germline V gene data show CDR1 as LGHNA and CDR2 as YSLEER. V gave up 1 base and J gave up 6 bases, with 10 bases separating them.

V and J are TRBV25-1 and TRBJ1-2; 7 nucleotides line up with TRBD1. Germline V gene lookup returns CDR1 MGHDK and CDR2 SYGVNS. Trimming removed 3 bases from V and 8 bases from J; junction bases left unmatched: 15. CDR3 size: 16 residues. The chain's CDR3 is CASSDFKGVNRGGYTF. CDR3 nucleotides: TGTGCCAGCAGTGATTTTAAAGGGGTAAACAGGGGAGGCTACACCTTC.

J is TRBJ1-1 and V is TRBV7-9; the D gene is possibly TRBD1 (6 bases). Germline CDR1 reads SEHNR; CDR2 reads FQNEAQ (reference sequence). This CDR3 contains 16 residues. Trimming stripped 5 bases from V and 3 bases from J, with 19 bases between. CDR3 loop: CASSPGDLSSYTEAFF. CDR3 bases: TGTGCCAGCAGCCCAGGGGACCTTAGCAGTTACACTGAAGCTTTCTTT. Full variable domain (rest looked up from reference TRBV7-9 and TRBJ1-1): DTGVSQNPRHKITKRGQNVTFRCDPISEHNRLYWYRQTLGQGPEFLTYFQNEAQLEKSRLLSDRFSAERPKGSFSTLEIQRTEQGDSAMYLCASSPGDLSSYTEAFFGQGTRLTVV.

The V call is TRBV29-1, the J call TRBJ2-1; 12 bases agree with TRBD1. The CDR3 loop spans 18 amino acids. Germline V CDR1 and CDR2: SQVTM, ANQGSEA. V shed 1 base, J shed 4 bases, and the junction held 11 bases outside the gene matches. For the CDR3, the DNA is TGCAGCGTTGAAGGGGCCGGGACAGGGGGCTGGGGTTACAATGAGCAGTTCTTC. This translates into CSVEGAGTGGWGYNEQFF.

This sequence joins TRBV6-5 and TRBJ2-5; no firm D call. Trimming shortened V by 2 bases and J by 3 bases, and 4 bases separated the two germline ends. The germline gives CDR1 MNHEY, CDR2 SVGAGI. This CDR3 comprises 12 residues. CDR3 protein: CASSYGEETQYF. The CDR3 region has the DNA TGTGCCAGCAGTTACGGGGAAGAGACCCAGTACTTC.

V gene TRBV4-3 combines with J gene TRBJ1-1; 7 nucleotides match TRBD1. The CDR3 loop spans 14 amino acids. Germline assignment: CDR1 LGHNA and CDR2 YSLEER. V gave up 1 base and J gave up 5 bases; unmatched junction bases: 4. DNA of the CDR3: TGCGCCAGCAGCCAAGCCTCGACAGGGACTGAAGCTTTCTTT. It yields the protein CASSQASTGTEAFF.

V is TRBV27 and J is TRBJ1-5; 12 bases line up with TRBD1. Germline V CDR1 and CDR2: MNHEY, SMNVEV (reference sequence). V lost 2 bases and J lost 5; bases outside the gene matches: 7. CDR3 length: 17 amino acids. The CDR3 reads CASSLLGTGGADQPQHF. The CDR3 nucleotides are TGTGCCAGCAGTTTACTCGGGACAGGGGGCGCGGATCAGCCCCAGCATTTT.

The chain has TRBV19 and TRBJ2-3; tentative D call: TRBD2 (5 bases). CDR1 and CDR2 from the germline V gene are LNHDA and SQIVND (reference sequence). The CDR3 is made up of 15 amino acids. With 3 bases removed from V and 4 bases from J, the gap between germline ends came to 14 bases. The CDR3 bases are TGTGCCAGTAGTATTTTGGGCGGGCAGGCAGATACGCAGTATTTT. It specifies CASSILGGQADTQYF.

Points on this clone: A junction end diverges from the germline sequence, so it may reflect a read error. The V call is TRBV13, the J call TRBJ2-3, with 12 bases lining up with TRBD2. Germline V gene data show CDR1 as PRHDT and CDR2 as FYEKMQ (reference sequence). The CDR3 is 18 residues long. CDR3 protein: CASSLGLAGQTSTDTQYF. In nucleotides, the CDR3 is TGTGCCAGCAGTTTAGGACTAGCGGGGCAGACTAGCACAGATACGCAGTATTTT. Full variable domain (remainder filled in from reference TRBV13 and TRBJ2-3): AAGVIQSPRHLIKEKRETATLKCYPIPRHDTVYWYQQGPGQDPQFLISFYEKMQSDKGSIPDRFSAQQFSDYHSELNMSSLELGDSALYFCASSLGLAGQTSTDTQYFGPGTRLTVL.